A selection of T cell receptor beta chains follows, all from one sample in a study of cytomegalovirus exposure and HLA in healthy donors. Some clones are missing from TCRdb's copy, which holds only in-frame ones; the method was immunoSEQ multiplex PCR. The sample contains under 150,000 clones, approximately 83% of which appear only once. Sequenced sample: PBMCs. The receptor source for this set is a man in his forties in good health and CMV-seropositive. The conserved cysteine and the conserved F or W are not part of the CDR3 here. Each record gives: J gene, V gene, CDR3 protein.

TRBJ2-7 | TRBV10-3 | AISEGQYEQY
TRBJ2-3 | TRBV6-1 | ASEHTDTQY
TRBJ1-4 | TRBV30 | AWSVPGLTGGYEKLF
TRBJ1-1 | TRBV7-6 | ASSISFQGFTEAF
TRBJ2-1 | TRBV7-6 | ASRGYNEQF
TRBJ1-5 | TRBV30 | AWSTTGGQPQH
TRBJ1-1 | TRBV5-1 | ASSLAEGTEAF
TRBJ1-2 | TRBV6-1 | ASSDSVVSNYGYT
TRBJ2-2 | TRBV13 | ASSLGLRGQITGELF
TRBJ1-1 | TRBV6-5 | ASSYSNRVNTEAF
TRBJ2-7 | TRBV27 | ASSTPGQGFYEQY
TRBJ1-4 | TRBV6-1 | ASSELGQLKNEKLF
TRBJ1-1 | TRBV2 | ASSEQGSGNTEAF
TRBJ1-2 | TRBV5-4 | ASSLTDPHGYT
TRBJ2-5 | TRBV27 | ASSSRDTWAETQY
TRBJ1-3 | TRBV30 | AWSVPAGNTIY
TRBJ1-1 | TRBV7-3 | SSSLGGQSGSTTEAF
TRBJ1-5 | TRBV6-5 | ASRGPNQPQH
TRBJ1-1 | TRBV30 | AWSVGLMNTEAF
TRBJ2-3 | TRBV6-4 | ASSGGGASDTQY
TRBJ2-3 | TRBV5-1 | ASGGQQTLGDTQY
TRBJ2-7 | TRBV5-1 | ASSLPAYEQY
TRBJ1-1 | TRBV4-3 | ASSQFTDFNTEAF
TRBJ2-6 | TRBV7-8 | ASSLGTGTLGANVLT
TRBJ2-7 | TRBV5-1 | ASSSRTGDSEQY
TRBJ1-2 | TRBV19 | ASNRQVPNGYT
TRBJ2-5 | TRBV4-1 | ASSLTGKETQY
TRBJ2-1 | TRBV6-6 | ASSLAGSSYNEQF
TRBJ1-2 | TRBV7-8 | ASSPDRVYGYT
TRBJ1-2 | TRBV10-3 | AIQVQTNYGYT